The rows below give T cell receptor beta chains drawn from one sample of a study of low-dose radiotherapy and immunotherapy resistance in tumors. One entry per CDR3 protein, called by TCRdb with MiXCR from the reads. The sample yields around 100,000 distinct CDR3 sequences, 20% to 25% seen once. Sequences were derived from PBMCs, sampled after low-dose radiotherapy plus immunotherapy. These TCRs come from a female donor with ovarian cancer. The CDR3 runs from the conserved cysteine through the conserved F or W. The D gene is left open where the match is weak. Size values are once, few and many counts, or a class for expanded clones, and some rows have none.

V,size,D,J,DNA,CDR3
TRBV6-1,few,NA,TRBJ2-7,TGTGCCAGCAGGATATTGGGGATCTCCTACGAGCAGTACTTC,CASRILGISYEQYF
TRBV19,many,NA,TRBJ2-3,TGTGCCAGTAGTATAGGCCCAGGAGTAGATACGCAGTATTTT,CASSIGPGVDTQYF
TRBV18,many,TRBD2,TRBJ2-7,TGTGCCAGCTCTCAGACTAGCGGGAGGAGCGAGCAGTACTTC,CASSQTSGRSEQYF
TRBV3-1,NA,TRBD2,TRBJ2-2,TGTGCCAGCAGCCACCCGGGACTAGCGGGGGGGCCGGACGGGGAGCTGTTTTTT,CASSHPGLAGGPDGELFF
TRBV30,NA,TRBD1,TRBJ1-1,TGTGCCTGGAGCACAGGGGGCACTGAAGCTTTCTTT,CAWSTGGTEAFF
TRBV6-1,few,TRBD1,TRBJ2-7,TGTGCCAGCAGTTGGACAGGGTTATCGGCCGAGCAGTACTTC,CASSWTGLSAEQYF
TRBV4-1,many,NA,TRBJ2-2,TGCGCCAGCAGCCCACCGGGACAATCAATCGGGGAGCTGTTTTTT,CASSPPGQSIGELFF
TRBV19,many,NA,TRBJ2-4,TGTGCCAGTAGTTCCCTCCCCCTCGGGGGGCCGGGAAACATTCAGTACTTC,CASSSLPLGGPGNIQYF
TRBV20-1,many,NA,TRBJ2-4,TGCAGTGCTAGAGCGTCGGGGCGTCAACTAGCCAAAAACATTCAGTACTTC,CSARASGRQLAKNIQYF
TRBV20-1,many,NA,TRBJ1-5,TGCAGTCCTGCTAGCGGGAATCAGCCCCAGCATTTT,CSPASGNQPQHF
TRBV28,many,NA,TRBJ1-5,TGTGCCAGCAGCGCACCGGCCGGTGGCACGAGCAATCAGCCCCAGCATTTT,CASSAPAGGTSNQPQHF
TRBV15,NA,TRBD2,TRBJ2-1,TGTGCCACCAGCAGAGATCGGGAGGGAGAGCAGTTCTTC,CATSRDREGEQFF
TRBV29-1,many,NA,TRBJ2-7,TGCAGCGCCCCAAGTTCGGGTGTGGAGCAGTACTTC,CSAPSSGVEQYF
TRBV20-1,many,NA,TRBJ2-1,TGCAGTGCTAGTGGTTGGGGCTGGGAGCAGTTCTTC,CSASGWGWEQFF
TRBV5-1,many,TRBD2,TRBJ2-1,TGCGCCAGCAGCTTGGGAGCGGGGCCTATAGGGAATGAGCAGTTCTTC,CASSLGAGPIGNEQFF
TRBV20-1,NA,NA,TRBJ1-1,TGCAGTGCCACCAGGGGAGACACTGAAGCTTTCTTT,CSATRGDTEAFF
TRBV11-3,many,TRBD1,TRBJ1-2,TGTGCCAGCAGCCCCCACAGGGGGAACTATGGCTACACCTTC,CASSPHRGNYGYTF
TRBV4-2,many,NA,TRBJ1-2,TGTGCCAGCAGCCTGAATCGTCAGGTTGGCTACACCTTC,CASSLNRQVGYTF
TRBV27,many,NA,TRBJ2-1,TGTGCCAGCAGTTTATCGTCCTTAGAGTACAATGAGCAGTTCTTC,CASSLSSLEYNEQFF
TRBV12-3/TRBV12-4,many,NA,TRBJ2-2,TGTGCCAGCAGTTTAGCGGGCGGGGAGCTGTTTTTT,CASSLAGGELFF
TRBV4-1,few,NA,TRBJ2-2,NA,CASSQESVSTGELFFF
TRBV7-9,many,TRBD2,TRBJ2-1,TGTGCCAGCAGCTCTCGCGGGGGGGCTAGGTTAGGTGAGCAGTTCTTC,CASSSRGGARLGEQFF
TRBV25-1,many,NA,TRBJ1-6,TGTGCCAGCAGTGAAGGGTACAATTCACCCCTCCACTTT,CASSEGYNSPLHF
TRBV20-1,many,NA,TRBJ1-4,TGCAGTGCTCAAGACCTATCTGTCAATGAAAAACTGTTTTTT,CSAQDLSVNEKLFF
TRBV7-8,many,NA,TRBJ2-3,TGTGCCAGCAGCCAAGCGCAGATTTCCACAGATACGCAGTATTTT,CASSQAQISTDTQYF
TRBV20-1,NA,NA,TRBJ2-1,TGCAGTGCGGACTCCCTAGTGGTTAATGAGCAGTTCTTC,CSADSLVVNEQFF
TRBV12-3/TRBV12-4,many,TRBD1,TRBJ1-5,TGTGCCAGCAGCTTCACAGGGGAGGGTCAGCCCCAGCATTTT,CASSFTGEGQPQHF
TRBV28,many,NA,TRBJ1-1,TGTGCCAGCAGTTTAGACAGCACTGAAGCTTTCTTT,CASSLDSTEAFF
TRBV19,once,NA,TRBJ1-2,TGTGCCAGTAGTATAGGGGAGGGGTCCCGTTATGGCTACACCTTC,CASSIGEGSRYGYTF
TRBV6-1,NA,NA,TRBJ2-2,TGTGCCAGCAGTGAAACGTTGGGGGGCACCGGGGAGCTGTTTTTT,CASSETLGGTGELFF
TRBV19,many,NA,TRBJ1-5,TGTGCCAGTAGTATAGGAGTCCAGGGGACCAATCAGCCCCAGCATTTT,CASSIGVQGTNQPQHF
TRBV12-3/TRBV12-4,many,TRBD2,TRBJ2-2,TGTGCCAGCAGCTTGACTAGCGGGGGGGCTGGAACCGGGGAGCTGTTTTTT,CASSLTSGGAGTGELFF
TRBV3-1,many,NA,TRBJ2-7,TGTGCCAGCACCCAGGGAGGGGGCGAGCAGTACTTC,CASTQGGGEQYF
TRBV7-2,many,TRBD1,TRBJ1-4,TGTGCCAGCAGCACCGCCCGGACAGGAGGGGAAAAACTGTTTTTT,CASSTARTGGEKLFF
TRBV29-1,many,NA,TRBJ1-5,TGCAGCGTTGAAGCACAGGGAGGTCAGCCCCAGCATTTT,CSVEAQGGQPQHF
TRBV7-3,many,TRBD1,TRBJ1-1,TGTGCCAGCAGCTTGACAGGGGGCCCGGGGACTGAAGCTTTCTTT,CASSLTGGPGTEAFF
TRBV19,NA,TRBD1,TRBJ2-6,TGTGCCAGTAAAGATGGCGGGACAGGGGGCTCTGGGGCCAACGTCCTGACTTTC,CASKDGGTGGSGANVLTF
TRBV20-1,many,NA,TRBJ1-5,TGCAGTGCTAGAGTAGTGGGATCTGGTACAAATCAGCCCCAGCATTTT,CSARVVGSGTNQPQHF
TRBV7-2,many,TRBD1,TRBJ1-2,TGTGCCAGCAGCGAGGGACAGGCACTCTATGGCTACACCTTC,CASSEGQALYGYTF
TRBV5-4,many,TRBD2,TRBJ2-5,TGTGCCAGCAGCTTGCGCAGCGGGGGAGAGACCCAGTACTTC,CASSLRSGGETQYF
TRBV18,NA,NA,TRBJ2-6,TGTGCCAGCTCCCCGGACGGAATTTCAAGGGCCAACGTCCTGACTTTC,CASSPDGISRANVLTF
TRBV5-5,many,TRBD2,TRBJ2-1,TGTGCCAGCAGCTTGGCGGGACTAGCGGGAGGGAGCTACAATGAGCAGTTCTTC,CASSLAGLAGGSYNEQFF
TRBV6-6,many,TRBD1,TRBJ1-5,TGTGCCAGCAGTCCCTCACAGGGGGCTAGCAATCAGCCCCAGCATTTT,CASSPSQGASNQPQHF
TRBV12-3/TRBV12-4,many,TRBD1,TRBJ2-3,TGTGCCAGCAGTCGCAGGGGGCAGTTCACAGATACGCAGTATTTT,CASSRRGQFTDTQYF
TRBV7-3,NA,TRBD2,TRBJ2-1,TGTGCCAGCAGCTTCGGGTCTGGGGGGGATGAGCAGTTCTTC,CASSFGSGGDEQFF
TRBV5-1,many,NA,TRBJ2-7,TGCGCCAGCAGCACCGGACGCCAGACCTACGAGCAGTACTTC,CASSTGRQTYEQYF
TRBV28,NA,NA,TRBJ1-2,TGTGCCAGCAGCAGCACAACCCTAGGAATCTATGGCTACACCTTC,CASSSTTLGIYGYTF
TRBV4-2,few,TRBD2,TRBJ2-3,TGTGCCAGCAGCCAGGCTAGCGGGGGGACCACAGATACGCAGTATTTT,CASSQASGGTTDTQYF
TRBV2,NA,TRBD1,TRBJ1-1,TGTGCCAGCAACCTACAGGGGACTGAAGCTTTCTTT,CASNLQGTEAFF
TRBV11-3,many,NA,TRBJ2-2,TGTGCCAGCAGCTTAGAAGGGATTTCCGGGGAGCTGTTTTTT,CASSLEGISGELFF
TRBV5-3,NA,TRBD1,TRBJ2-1,TGTGCCAGCAGCCCGTGGACAGGGCCGAATGAGCAGTTCTTC,CASSPWTGPNEQFF
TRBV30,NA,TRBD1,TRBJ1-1,TGTGCCTGGAGTAACAGGGGGAACACTGAAGCTTTCTTT,CAWSNRGNTEAFF
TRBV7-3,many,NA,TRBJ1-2,TGTGCCAGCAGCTTAGGAGGAGGCTACACCTTC,CASSLGGGYTF
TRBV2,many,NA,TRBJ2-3,TGTGCCAGCAGCGCACTCAAACGCACAGATACGCAGTATTTT,CASSALKRTDTQYF
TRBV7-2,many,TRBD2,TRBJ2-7,TGTGCCAGCAGCTTAACGGGGGGGTCTCACTACGAGCAGTACTTC,CASSLTGGSHYEQYF
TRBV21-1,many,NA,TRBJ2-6,TGTGCCAGCCCTGGACAGGGGGACTCTGGGGCCAACGTCCTGACTTTC,CASPGQGDSGANVLTF
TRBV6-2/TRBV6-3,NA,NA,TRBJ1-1,TGTGCCAGCAGTTACGAGAGTGGGGGGCTAGGGACTGAAGCTTTCTTT,CASSYESGGLGTEAFF